The 22 T cell receptor beta chains in this list originate from one sample, sequenced in a study of patients and donors after allogeneic stem cell transplantation. A single record per CDR3 protein comes from TCRdb applying MiXCR to the RT-PCR reads. The sample contains several hundred distinct CDR3 sequences, roughly 0.8% of which appear only once. The sample comprised blood, either unsorted or a sorted T cell fraction (not recorded which). Every receptor here comes from a human donor who was either an allogeneic HSCT recipient or a stem cell or donor lymphocyte infusion donor (not recorded which). It is not recorded whose cells these are; they may come from a transplant donor.

By its share, this clonotype is large. The genes are TRBV20-1 and TRBJ2-5; TRBD1 might be the D (5 bases). This CDR3 has 15 amino acids. Trimming removed 0 bases from V and 4 bases from J, with 15 bases in between. CDR1 is DFQATT and CDR2 is SNEGSKA in the germline V gene (reference sequence). The CDR3 protein is CSARDPGRESETQYF. The CDR3 DNA follows: TGCAGTGCTAGAGATCCTGGCAGGGAATCAGAGACCCAGTACTTC.

This clonotype is deemed large. The CDR3 protein is CASSSAKNIQYF. CDR3 nucleotide sequence: TGTGCCAGCAGCTCCGCCAAAAACATTCAGTACTTC. V usage is TRBV7-9 and J usage is TRBJ2-4; D unclear. Germline V gene lookup returns CDR1 SEHNR and CDR2 FQNEAQ (reference sequence). Trimming stripped 4 bases from V and 1 base from J, with 2 bases between. This CDR3 is built from 12 residues.

In its sample, this clonotype is medium-sized. The V call is TRBV13, the J call TRBJ2-5; the D is unclear. The CDR3 has 12 residues. CDR1 and CDR2 from the germline V gene are PRHDT and FYEKMQ (reference sequence). V was shortened by 3 bases and J by 4 bases, with 6 bases between the two germline ends. CDR3 nucleotides: TGTGCCAGCAGCTTTGGGGTAGAGACCCAGTACTTC. Its translation: CASSFGVETQYF.

This clonotype rates as medium-sized. The rearrangement joins TRBV20-1 to TRBJ2-1; D unresolved. V lost 0 bases and J 13 bases, leaving 25 bases between the germline ends. The CDR3 loop spans 16 amino acids. Germline V lookup: CDR1 DFQATT, CDR2 SNEGSKA (reference sequence). The CDR3 DNA reads TGCAGTGCTAGAGATTTTCGCGAACACGGCGTCGCGAACCAGTTCTTC. Its protein product is CSARDFREHGVANQFF.

This CDR3 reads CATVGTGSYEQYF. The DNA for the CDR3 is TGTGCCACCGTAGGGACAGGGAGCTACGAGCAGTACTTC. The chain links TRBV27 to TRBJ2-7; TRBD1 aligns across 9 bases. The V and J ends lost 10 bases and 3 bases, in that order; junction bases with no gene match: 7. The CDR3 has 13 residues. Germline lookup yields CDR1 MNHEY and CDR2 SMNVEV (reference sequence).

By proportion, this clonotype is medium-sized (0.01 to 0.1%). This chain connects TRBV6-5 to TRBJ2-7, with D possibly TRBD2 on 6 matching bases. The CDR3 contains 14 residues. The germline V and J ends were trimmed by 6 bases and 3 bases, with 15 bases remaining between them. Germline CDR1 and CDR2: MNHEY and SVGAGI. CDR3 in amino acids: CASRPTTRSYEQYF. In DNA, the CDR3 is TGTGCCAGCAGACCCACGACTAGAAGCTACGAGCAGTACTTC.

By frequency in the sample, this clonotype is medium-sized. The chain uses TRBV5-6 and TRBJ2-3; possibly TRBD2 for D (6 bases). The CDR3 loop spans 15 amino acids. V was pared by 1 base and J by 2 bases, with 11 bases between. The germline gives CDR1 SGHDT, CDR2 YYEEEE. The CDR3 DNA is TGTGCCAGCAGCTTGTCCGCGGGATACACAGATACGCAGTATTTT. Translating gives CASSLSAGYTDTQYF.

By its share, this clonotype is medium-sized. The V and J genes are TRBV6-6 and TRBJ1-1; D not certain. V lost 7 bases and J lost 5, with 11 bases in between. From germline, CDR1 is MNHNY and CDR2 SVGAGI (reference sequence). The CDR3 sequence is 12 residues long. The CDR3 DNA reads TGTGCCAGCAACCTAGGGAGAACTGAAGCTTTCTTT. This gives the protein CASNLGRTEAFF.

By its share, this clonotype is medium-sized (0.01 to 0.1%). The gene calls are TRBV7-6 and TRBJ2-7; possible D gene TRBD2, 5 bases. This CDR3 spans 15 amino acids. Trimming pared 1 base from V and 0 bases from J, leaving 10 bases between. CDR1 is SGHVS, CDR2 FNYEAQ, per germline. The CDR3 DNA sequence: TGTGCCAGCAGCTTAGAGCCCCTAGCCTCCTACGAGCAGTACTTC. Translated, it gives CASSLEPLASYEQYF.

This clonotype is classed as medium-sized. This chain connects TRBV7-6 to TRBJ2-7; D is perhaps TRBD1 (6 bases). V was shortened by 6 bases and J by 2 bases, with 14 bases between the two germline ends. The V gene's germline CDR1 is SGHVS and CDR2 FNYEAQ. This CDR3 spans 14 amino acids. Written as DNA, the CDR3 is TGTGCCAGCAGTCCTCCGGGGACAACCTACGAGCAGTACTTC. This translates into CASSPPGTTYEQYF.

By its share, this clonotype is medium-sized. This chain uses TRBV7-9 with TRBJ1-2, with 7 bases identical to TRBD1. Germline V lookup: CDR1 SEHNR, CDR2 FQNEAQ (reference sequence). J lost 4 bases, V lost 0 bases, and 5 bases had no gene match. This CDR3 region has 15 residues. The CDR3 bases are TGTGCCAGCAGCTTAGCGGGACAGCTTCCCTATGGCTACACCTTC. It codes for CASSLAGQLPYGYTF.

This clonotype was observed a handful of times. This rearrangement joins TRBV7-7 to TRBJ2-5; 8 bases map to TRBD1. The CDR3 totals 14 residues. CDR1 is SSHAT, CDR2 FNYEAQ, per germline (reference sequence). The V and J ends lost 5 bases and 2 bases, in that order; junction bases with no gene match: 4. CDR3 in DNA: TGTGCCAGCAGCGCTAGACAGGGGCAAGAGACCCAGTACTTC. This gives the protein CASSARQGQETQYF.

Within the sample, this clonotype is medium-sized. The rearrangement links TRBV12-3 or TRBV12-4 to TRBJ2-1; 9 nucleotides agree with TRBD1. V lost 6 bases, J lost 7 bases, and 7 bases stayed unmatched. This CDR3 has 14 residues. The CDR3, as DNA: TGTGCCAGCAGACCCGGACAGGGGCGAAATGAGCAGTTCTTC. Protein product: CASRPGQGRNEQFF.

By sample fraction, this clonotype is medium-sized. The genes are TRBV6-2 or TRBV6-3 and TRBJ1-1, with D perhaps TRBD1 (5 bases). The CDR3 is 11 residues long. The germline gives CDR1 MNHEY, CDR2 SVGEGT. Trimming took off 6 bases at V and 5 bases at J, with 7 bases between the two ends. CDR3 sequence: CASRTVTEAFF. The CDR3 region has the DNA TGTGCCAGCAGGACAGTTACTGAAGCTTTCTTT.

This clonotype qualifies as large. The chain couples TRBV11-2 to TRBJ2-1, with 12 bases that match TRBD2. J gave up 8 bases and V 3 bases, and 14 bases lay outside the gene matches. Germline V lookup: CDR1 SGHAT, CDR2 FQNNGV. CDR3 length: 18 residues. DNA of the CDR3: TGTGCCAGCAGCTTCCCCACTCTGACTAGCGGGAGCTCGGATGAGCAGTTCTTC. It encodes CASSFPTLTSGSSDEQFF.

The V call is TRBV6-6, the J call TRBJ2-3; 10 bases match TRBD2. The V gene's germline CDR1 is MNHNY and CDR2 SVGAGI (reference sequence). Trimming removed 0 bases from V and 6 bases from J; junction bases left unmatched: 6. The CDR3 totals 16 residues. The CDR3 protein is CASSYSLAGVIDTQYF. CDR3 DNA sequence: TGTGCCAGCAGTTACTCGCTAGCGGGAGTCATTGATACGCAGTATTTT.

This clonotype was seen a few times. This rearrangement joins TRBV4-2 to TRBJ2-2; no definite D call. Per germline, CDR1 LGHNA and CDR2 YNFKEQ. This CDR3 region has 14 residues. V lost 0 bases and J lost 2, with 4 bases in between. CDR3 region: CASSQESNTGELFF. The CDR3 DNA reads as TGTGCCAGCAGCCAAGAATCCAACACCGGGGAGCTGTTTTTT.

By sample fraction, this clonotype is medium-sized (0.01 to 0.1%). The chain links TRBV4-2 to TRBJ2-7, with 11 nucleotides matching TRBD2. This CDR3 is 15 amino acids long. The V gene's germline CDR1 is LGHNA and CDR2 YNFKEQ. V lost 1 base, J lost 2 bases, and 1 base stayed unmatched. The CDR3 DNA sequence: TGTGCCAGCAGCCAAGTACTAGCGGGGGCCTACGAGCAGTACTTC. Residues: CASSQVLAGAYEQYF.

By share, this clonotype counts as large. The rearrangement uses TRBV6-2 or TRBV6-3 and TRBJ2-7; the D gene is possibly TRBD2 (5 bases). Germline V gene lookup returns CDR1 MNHEY and CDR2 SVGEGT. CDR3 size: 12 residues. V lost 5 bases to trimming and J lost 0 bases, with 5 bases between them. CDR3 DNA: TGTGCCAGCAGTCGGGACTCCTACGAGCAGTACTTC. Translated: CASSRDSYEQYF.

Judged by abundance, this clonotype is medium-sized. The chain uses TRBV2 and TRBJ2-1, with TRBD1 as a possible D gene (5 bases). V dropped 8 bases and J dropped 9 bases, with 11 bases sitting between them. Germline assignment: CDR1 SNHLY and CDR2 FYNNEI. The CDR3 loop spans 11 amino acids. CDR3 residues: CASGRVGEQFF. CDR3 sequence (DNA): TGTGCCAGCGGCAGGGTTGGTGAGCAGTTCTTC.

Judged by abundance, this clonotype is medium-sized (0.01 to 0.1%). This rearrangement joins TRBV25-1 to TRBJ2-2; 10 positions match TRBD2. V lost 4 bases and J lost 8; bases outside the gene matches: 4. In germline, CDR1 is MGHDK, CDR2 SYGVNS. This CDR3 has 14 amino acids. The CDR3 DNA reads as TGTGCCAGCAGTGCTAGCGGGAGACTGGGGGAGCTGTTTTTT. Translating it yields CASSASGRLGELFF. Drawing the rest from reference TRBV25-1 and TRBJ2-2, the complete variable domain is EADIYQTPRYLVIGTGKKITLECSQTMGHDKMYWYQQDPGMELHLIHYSYGVNSTEKGDLSSESTVSRIRTEHFPLTLESARPSHTSQYLCASSASGRLGELFFGEGSRLTVL.

This clonotype rates as medium-sized. J is TRBJ1-1 and V is TRBV7-2; D is undetermined. The V gene lost 2 bases and the J gene lost 1 base, with 8 bases spanning the gap. Germline V lookup: CDR1 SGHTA, CDR2 FQGNSA. The CDR3 length is 14 residues. Here the CDR3 DNA reads TGTGCCAGCAGCTTATCAATAAGGAACACTGAAGCTTTCTTT. Translated, it gives CASSLSIRNTEAFF.